This T cell receptor beta chain was found in a study of tumor and adjacent non-tumor tissue in lung cancer. Turning to the study itself: Histology: under 15 adenocarcinoma, a couple of squamous cell carcinoma, 1 small cell lung cancer. Broader study findings: Tumor repertoires had a smaller top 100 clone share than normal lung.

A note on this clonotype: Its antigen is unidentified.

This CDR3 comprises 17 residues. The V gene's germline CDR1 is KGHDR and CDR2 SFDVKD. Trimming shortened V by 9 bases and J by 1 base, and 20 bases separated the two germline ends. Three rounds of nested PCR, following a modified ARM-PCR protocol, produced the TCRbeta library. Each CDR3 protein gets one entry after TCRdb re-called the multiplex PCR reads with MiXCR. The sample lists some 200,000 distinct CDR3 sequences, less than 80% occurring once. RNA was extracted from bulk tissue without any cell sorting. This chain uses TRBV24-1 with TRBJ2-2; D remains ambiguous. The sequence was collected from a man aged 55 to 70 with non-small cell lung cancer. Sequenced: lung tumor tissue. The CDR3 is CATEDSWRLGNTGELFF. CDR3 sequence (DNA): TGTGCCACCGAGGATAGCTGGAGATTGGGGAACACCGGGGAGCTGTTTTTT.